A selection of T cell receptor beta chains follows, all from one sample in a study of cytomegalovirus exposure and HLA in healthy donors. Some clones are missing from TCRdb's copy, which holds only in-frame ones; the method was immunoSEQ multiplex PCR. The sample yields more than 75,000 clones, 84% seen once. The sequenced sample was PBMCs. Source of these receptors: a woman aged 18-29 years in good health and CMV-seropositive. CDR3s leave out the opening cysteine and the closing phenylalanine or tryptophan.

CDR3 length: 12
V gene: TRBV6-5
J gene: TRBJ1-2
CDR3 protein: ASSYSTERYGYT

CDR3 length: 12
V gene: TRBV13
J gene: TRBJ1-4
CDR3 protein: ASSSDRDPEKLF

CDR3 length: 12
V gene: TRBV30
J gene: TRBJ2-1
CDR3 protein: AWTPQLVSNEQF

CDR3 length: 14
V gene: TRBV7-9
J gene: TRBJ2-5
CDR3 protein: ASSLDPGLEEETQY

CDR3 length: 14
V gene: TRBV13
J gene: TRBJ2-7
CDR3 protein: ASSLGVGGGFYEQY

CDR3 length: 13
V gene: TRBV6-5
J gene: TRBJ1-5
CDR3 protein: ASSQGTASNQPQH

CDR3 length: 12
V gene: TRBV13
J gene: TRBJ1-2
CDR3 protein: ASTPARGINGYT

CDR3 length: 13
V gene: TRBV6-5
J gene: TRBJ2-3
CDR3 protein: ASSYPGGATDTQY

CDR3 length: 13
V gene: TRBV15
J gene: TRBJ2-2
CDR3 protein: ATSRTRGVAGELF

CDR3 length: 13
V gene: TRBV7-8
J gene: TRBJ2-5
CDR3 protein: ASSPQLGQQETQY

CDR3 length: 15
V gene: TRBV5-5
J gene: TRBJ2-2
CDR3 protein: ASSLTTVAGVAGELF

CDR3 length: 14
V gene: TRBV13
J gene: TRBJ2-7
CDR3 protein: ASSPRALAGRYEQY

CDR3 length: 12
V gene: TRBV28
J gene: TRBJ1-4
CDR3 protein: ASSFPPEEEKLF

CDR3 length: 13
V gene: TRBV28
J gene: TRBJ2-5
CDR3 protein: ASSSGGTAQETQY

CDR3 length: 12
V gene: TRBV10-3
J gene: TRBJ2-7
CDR3 protein: ATQETSGSSEQY

CDR3 length: 13
V gene: TRBV28
J gene: TRBJ1-2
CDR3 protein: ASSWAGQGRGGYT

CDR3 length: 16
V gene: TRBV19
J gene: TRBJ1-2
CDR3 protein: ASSITGVISRRGSGYT

CDR3 length: 14
V gene: TRBV7-9
J gene: TRBJ1-1
CDR3 protein: ASSGLSGESGTEAF

CDR3 length: 12
V gene: TRBV5-4
J gene: TRBJ1-2
CDR3 protein: ASSPGQIVYGYT

CDR3 length: 13
V gene: TRBV5-4
J gene: TRBJ2-3
CDR3 protein: ASSGNRGLGDTQY

CDR3 length: 13
V gene: TRBV6-5
J gene: TRBJ1-3
CDR3 protein: ASSYSIRTANTIY

CDR3 length: 12
V gene: TRBV18
J gene: TRBJ2-7
CDR3 protein: ASSPSEEGYEQY

CDR3 length: 16
V gene: TRBV9
J gene: TRBJ2-2
CDR3 protein: ASSLPQGLVSDTGELF

CDR3 length: 13
V gene: TRBV27
J gene: TRBJ2-3
CDR3 protein: ASSPRDGATDTQY

CDR3 length: 12
V gene: TRBV29-1
J gene: TRBJ2-7
CDR3 protein: SVVGDRAPYEQY

CDR3 length: 14
V gene: TRBV28
J gene: TRBJ1-3
CDR3 protein: ASNRADLSSGNTIY